This record concerns one T cell receptor beta chain sequence. There are a few counts of this clone. Its antigen specificity is not known. Base qualities are missing; no much larger clone stands one base away. Distinct nucleotide sequences in the sample also encode this CDR3. This entry comes from a study of beta chain features in type 1 diabetes (dated by TCRdb to the late 2010s). Regarding the complete study: Patients and healthy donors did not differ in mean age, gender distribution, total cell number or subset yield. Across all samples, fewer than 110,000,000 sorted cells were examined, and cell number per subset correlated strongly with RNA yield. Whereas all 28 donors provided naive and central memory subsets, regulatory and stem cell-like memory subsets were isolated from just 8 patients and roughly 8 healthy donors. The study compared TCRB repertoires of sorted circulating CD4+ T cell subsets between recently diagnosed type 1 diabetes patients and matched healthy donors. Broad study findings and their caveats: Type 1 diabetes patients showed a moderate but significant shortening of TCRB CDR3 length in all four CD4+ subsets. At VDJ recombination sites, patients with type 1 diabetes made fewer insertions and deleted more nucleotides, a pattern implying thymic rearrangement abnormalities. Shorter templates might be favored by PCR, yet because patient and control samples were amplified and corrected together, any such skew would affect both groups equally. Because cDNA rather than genomic DNA was sequenced, highly expressing activated cells could have been over-represented, although no difference in activation and CD3 levels was found between groups. Naive, central memory and regulatory TCRB repertoires appeared more similar among patients than among healthy donors. Only small numbers of individuals were included in the HLA sub-analyses, which left unresolved whether HLA type had any influence on TCRB rearrangement.

The High Capacity cDNA Reverse Transcription Kit was used to reverse transcribe all of the isolated RNA, meaning that expressed TCRB transcripts were what got sequenced. Naive, central memory and regulatory T cell samples underwent deep immunoSEQ sequencing, averaging around 4 million total reads per sample. Sorted cells were lysed in RLT buffer, and RNA was extracted using DNase-treated RNeasy Micro or Mini kits according to cell number. To prevent cross-contamination, each cell subset was processed individually, whereas patient and healthy donor samples were processed jointly. TCRB sequences were amplified from cDNA with the immunoSEQ multiplex PCR, producing 87-bp fragments spanning the CDR3 region. Sequencing of the amplicons was done on the Illumina HiSeq platform. The paper's data handling went like this. Synthetic template baselines were used to correct PCR bias computationally, reads within Hamming distance 2 were collapsed, and singletons that could not be merged were discarded. Reads were aligned against IMGT to assign V, D and J genes, CDR3 length and insertions or deletions at six rearrangement sites. Within each subset, clonotype counts were normalized to sorted cell number, and only after that were true diversity and Gini coefficients computed with the tcR R package. The overlap coefficient, calculated on TCRB nucleotide sequences, was used to quantify repertoire sharing. As a proxy for the pre-selection repertoire, out-of-frame TCRB sequences from naive cells were analyzed. TCRdb holds this immuneACCESS table with in-frame rearrangements only. Some clones are missing; in checked studies, unresolved V genes explain under half, and the rest has no known cause. V, J and clone size were drawn from that table, and D and trimming were deduced from the DNA. Counted in this sample were about 350,000 clones; about 19% of them appeared once. The ten top clones hold 0.044% of the sample.

A single peripheral blood draw of 90 to 150 mL on average was collected from each donor into heparinised tubes. Using a panel that included CD45RO, CCR7, CD25, CD127, CD95 and CD27, naive, central memory, regulatory and stem cell-like memory CD4+ T cells were sorted on a BD FACSAria II. A purity above 98% was achieved for all sorted populations. PBMCs were isolated immediately by Lymphoprep density gradient centrifugation and stained directly without culture. So that batch effects would be minimized, each experiment stained and sorted samples in pairs, pairing one healthy donor with one patient. There are 13 amino acids in the CDR3, from cysteine to phenylalanine inclusive. Solely the CDR3 DNA is kept, with 39 bases framed from the first base. Via the germline V gene, CDR1 is SNHLY and CDR2 FYNNEI. Trimming leaves V shorter by 11 bases and J shorter by 3 bases, with the junction holding 8 bases beyond the gene matches.

The rearrangement joined TRBV2 to TRBJ2-7; TRBD1 aligns with 9 central bases. Sequenced input: naive CD4+ T cells from blood. The cell subset or site label on this specimen signifies: true naive CD4+ T cells. This receptor was obtained from a woman aged 18-30 years in good health. Here is the DNA: TGTGCCTCCTCGGGGACAGGGATCTACGAGCAGTACTTC. This codes for CASSGTGIYEQYF.